These 2 T cell receptor beta chains originate from one sample sequenced in a study of blood T cell repertoires in COVID-19. Using immunoSEQ multiplex PCR, the repertoire was profiled, and TCRdb retains in-frame clones only, with some absent. The table records tens of thousands of clones, around 85% of them present only once. The material sequenced was peripheral blood. The receptors derive from a man between 65 and 80 years old with acute or convalescent COVID-19.

This rearrangement joins TRBV7-3 to TRBJ2-1, with 14 positions matching TRBD2. V trimming: 5 bases; J trimming: 8 bases; junction bases outside the gene matches: 2. The CDR3 extends over 14 amino acids. The germline V gene encodes CDR1 SGHTA and CDR2 FQGTGA. For the CDR3, the DNA is TGTGCCAGCAGCCCGGGACTAGCGGGAGATGAGCAGTTCTTC. Translating it yields CASSPGLAGDEQFF.

V usage is TRBV28 and J usage is TRBJ2-1; TRBD2 agrees at 12 bases. V trimming: 4 bases; J trimming: 1 base; junction bases outside the gene matches: 14. This CDR3 is built from 20 residues. Germline V gives CDR1 MDHEN, CDR2 SYDVKM. Here the CDR3 reads CASSSTFRLAGAPSYNEQFF. Written as DNA, the CDR3 is TGTGCCAGCAGTTCAACCTTTCGACTAGCGGGAGCACCATCCTACAATGAGCAGTTCTTC.